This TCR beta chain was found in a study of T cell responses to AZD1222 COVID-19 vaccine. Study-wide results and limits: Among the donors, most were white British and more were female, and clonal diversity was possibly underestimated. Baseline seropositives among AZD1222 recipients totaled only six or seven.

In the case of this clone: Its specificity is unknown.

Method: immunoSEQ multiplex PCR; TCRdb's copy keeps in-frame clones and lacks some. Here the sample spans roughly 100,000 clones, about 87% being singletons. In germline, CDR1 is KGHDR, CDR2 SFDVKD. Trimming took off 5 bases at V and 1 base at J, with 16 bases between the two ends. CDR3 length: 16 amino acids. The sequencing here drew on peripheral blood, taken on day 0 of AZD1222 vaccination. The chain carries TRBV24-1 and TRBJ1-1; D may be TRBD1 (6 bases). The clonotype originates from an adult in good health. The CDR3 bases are TGTGCCACCAGTGGAAACAGGGCTGGGGAGAACACTGAAGCTTTCTTT. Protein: CATSGNRAGENTEAFF.